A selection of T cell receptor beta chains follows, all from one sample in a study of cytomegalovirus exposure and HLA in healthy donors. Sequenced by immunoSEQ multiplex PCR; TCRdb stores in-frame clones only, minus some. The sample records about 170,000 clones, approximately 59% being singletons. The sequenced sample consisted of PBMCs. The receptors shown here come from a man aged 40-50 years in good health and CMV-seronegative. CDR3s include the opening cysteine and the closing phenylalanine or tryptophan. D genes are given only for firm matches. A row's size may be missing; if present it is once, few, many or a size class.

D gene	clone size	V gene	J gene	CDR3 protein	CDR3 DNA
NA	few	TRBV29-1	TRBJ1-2	CSVGGRGEARNYGYTF	TGCAGCGTTGGTGGGAGAGGGGAGGCTAGGAACTATGGCTACACCTTC
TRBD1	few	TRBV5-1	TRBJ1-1	CASSPIQGVATEAFF	TGCGCCAGCAGCCCGATACAGGGGGTGGCCACTGAAGCTTTCTTT
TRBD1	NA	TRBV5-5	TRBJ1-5	CASSSGQGRSNQPQHF	TGTGCCAGCAGCTCGGGACAGGGACGGAGCAATCAGCCCCAGCATTTT
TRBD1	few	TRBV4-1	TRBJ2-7	CASSQDLTGKVYEQYF	TGCGCCAGCAGCCAAGATCTGACAGGGAAGGTGTACGAGCAGTACTTC
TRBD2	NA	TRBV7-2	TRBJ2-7	CASSLGRGGLNEQYF	TGTGCCAGCAGCTTGGGGCGGGGGGGCCTAAACGAGCAGTACTTC
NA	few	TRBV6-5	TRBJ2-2	CATSSSNTGELFF	TGTGCCACCTCCTCCTCGAACACCGGGGAGCTGTTTTTT
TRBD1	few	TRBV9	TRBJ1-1	CASTQNRGMNTEAFF	TGTGCCAGCACACAAAACAGGGGAATGAACACTGAAGCTTTCTTT
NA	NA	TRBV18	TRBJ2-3	CASSPFHTDTQYF	TGTGCCAGCTCACCGTTTCACACAGATACGCAGTATTTT
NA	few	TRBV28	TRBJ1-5	CASSSGSLQPQHF	TGTGCCAGCAGTTCGGGTTCCCTTCAGCCCCAGCATTTT
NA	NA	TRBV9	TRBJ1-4	CASSPSSFRLNEKLFF	TGTGCCAGCAGCCCGTCGAGTTTCCGGTTGAATGAAAAACTGTTTTTT
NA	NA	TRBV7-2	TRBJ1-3	CASSLTGGFGNTIYF	TGTGCCAGCAGCTTAACCGGGGGATTTGGAAACACCATATATTTT
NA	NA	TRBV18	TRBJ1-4	CASQRTATNEKLFF	TGTGCCAGCCAAAGAACAGCAACTAATGAAAAACTGTTTTTT
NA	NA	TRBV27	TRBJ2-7	CASSSRDNGYEQYF	TGTGCCAGCAGCAGCCGGGACAATGGCTACGAGCAGTACTTC
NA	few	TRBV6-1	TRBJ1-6	CASSDRESNSPLHF	TGTGCCAGCAGTGACCGGGAGTCAAATTCACCCCTCCACTTT
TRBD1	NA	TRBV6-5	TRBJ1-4	CASSKTGGDEKLFF	TGTGCCAGCAGTAAGACAGGGGGGGATGAAAAACTGTTTTTT
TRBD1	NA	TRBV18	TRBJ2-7	CASSPPGVRDSSYEQYF	TGTGCCAGCTCACCACCGGGTGTTCGGGACAGCTCCTACGAGCAGTACTTC
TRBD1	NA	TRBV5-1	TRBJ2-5	CASSAGTGGYQETQYF	TGCGCCAGCAGCGCCGGGACAGGGGGCTACCAAGAGACCCAGTACTTC
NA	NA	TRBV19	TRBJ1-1	CASSIPGNTEAFF	TGTGCCAGTAGTATACCAGGGAACACTGAAGCTTTCTTT
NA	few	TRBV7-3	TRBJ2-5	CASSLTAGPEETQYF	TGTGCCAGCAGCTTAACGGCGGGGCCCGAAGAGACCCAGTACTTC
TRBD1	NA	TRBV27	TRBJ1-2	CASSLTGATGFVAYGYTF	TGTGCCAGCAGTTTAACCGGGGCGACAGGGTTTGTCGCCTATGGCTACACCTTC
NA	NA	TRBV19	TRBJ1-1	CASRDRQFNTEAFF	TGTGCCAGTAGGGACCGACAGTTTAACACTGAAGCTTTCTTT
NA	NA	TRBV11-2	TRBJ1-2	CASSLALLGAYGYTF	TGTGCCAGCAGCTTAGCGCTCCTGGGGGCCTATGGCTACACCTTC
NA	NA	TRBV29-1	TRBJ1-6	CSVPSTSPVPLHF	TGCAGCGTGCCCTCGACATCTCCGGTACCCCTCCACTTT
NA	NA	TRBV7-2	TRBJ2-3	CASSQTDTQYF	TGTGCCAGCAGCCAAACAGATACGCAGTATTTT
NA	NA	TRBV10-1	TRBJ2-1	CASRRLVGYNEQFF	TGCGCCAGCAGAAGACTTGTCGGGTACAATGAGCAGTTCTTC
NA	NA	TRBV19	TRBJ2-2	CASWARPTGELFF	TGTGCCAGTTGGGCGCGCCCCACCGGGGAGCTGTTTTTT
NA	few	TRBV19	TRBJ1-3	CASTDPGTLHTIYF	TGTGCCAGTACTGATCCGGGTACGTTACACACCATATATTTT
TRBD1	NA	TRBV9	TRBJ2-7	CASSPWTGWSVEQYF	TGTGCCAGCAGCCCGTGGACAGGGTGGTCGGTCGAGCAGTACTTC
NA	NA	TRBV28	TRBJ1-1	CASNTANTEAFF	TGTGCCAGCAATACAGCGAACACTGAAGCTTTCTTT
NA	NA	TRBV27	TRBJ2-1	CASSLRTARWEQFF	TGTGCCAGCAGTCTGCGGACAGCGCGATGGGAGCAGTTCTTC
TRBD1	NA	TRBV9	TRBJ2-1	CASSPGRQGIRNEQFF	TGTGCCAGCAGCCCCGGAAGACAGGGAATTCGGAATGAGCAGTTCTTC
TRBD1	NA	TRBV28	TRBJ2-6	CAAEYRGTGTGANVLTF	TGTGCCGCCGAATACAGGGGGACCGGGACTGGGGCCAACGTCCTGACTTTC
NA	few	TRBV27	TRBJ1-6	CASSLFGDMANSPLHF	TGTGCCAGCAGTTTATTCGGGGACATGGCCAATTCACCCCTCCACTTT
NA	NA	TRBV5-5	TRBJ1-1	CASSLGLRDTEAFF	TGTGCCAGCAGCTTGGGCCTGAGGGACACTGAAGCTTTCTTT
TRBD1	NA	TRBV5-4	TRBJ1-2	CASSLPTGTNYGYTF	TGTGCCAGCAGCCTTCCGACAGGGACTAACTATGGCTACACCTTC
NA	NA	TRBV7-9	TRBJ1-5	CASSLGGEGGQPQHF	TGTGCCAGCAGCTTAGGCGGAGAGGGGGGGCAGCCCCAGCATTTT
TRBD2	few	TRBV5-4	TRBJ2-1	CASSPVATSARDEQFF	TGTGCCAGCAGCCCGGTGGCGACTAGCGCCCGTGATGAGCAGTTCTTC
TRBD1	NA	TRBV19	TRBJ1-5	CASSLRDRGREPQHF	TGTGCCAGTAGCCTCCGGGACAGGGGGAGGGAGCCCCAGCATTTT
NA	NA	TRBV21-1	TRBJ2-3	CASSKAPRGAHTDTQYF	TGTGCCAGCAGCAAAGCCCCGCGGGGGGCCCACACAGATACGCAGTATTTT
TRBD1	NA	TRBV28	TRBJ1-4	CASRVPGQEKLFF	TGTGCCAGCAGGGTACCGGGACAGGAAAAACTGTTTTTT
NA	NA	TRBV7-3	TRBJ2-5	CASSPTGTQETQYF	TGTGCCAGCAGCCCCACCGGGACACAAGAGACCCAGTACTTC
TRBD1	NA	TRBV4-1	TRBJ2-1	CASSQPTGGGYNEQFF	TGCGCCAGCAGCCAACCTACAGGGGGCGGCTACAATGAGCAGTTCTTC
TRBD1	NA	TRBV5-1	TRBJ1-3	CASSFVFGQGASLTGNTIYF	TGCGCCAGCAGCTTTGTGTTTGGGCAGGGGGCATCACTGACTGGAAACACCATATATTTT
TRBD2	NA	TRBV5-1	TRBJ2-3	CASRYSGGSGDTQYF	TGCGCCAGCAGGTATAGCGGGGGAAGTGGAGATACGCAGTATTTT